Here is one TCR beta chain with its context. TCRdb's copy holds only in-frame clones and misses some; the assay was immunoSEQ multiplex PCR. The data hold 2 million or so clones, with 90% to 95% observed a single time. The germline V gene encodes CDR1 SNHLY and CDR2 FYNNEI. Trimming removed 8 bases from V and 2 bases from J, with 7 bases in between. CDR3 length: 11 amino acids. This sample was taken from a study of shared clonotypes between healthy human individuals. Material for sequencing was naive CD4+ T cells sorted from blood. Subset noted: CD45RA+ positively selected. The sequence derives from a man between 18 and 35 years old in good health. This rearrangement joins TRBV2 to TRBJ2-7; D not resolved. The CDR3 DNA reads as TGTGCCAGCGCAATCGCCTACGAGCAGTACTTC. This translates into CASAIAYEQYF.